One and the same sample provided the 21 T cell receptor beta chains below, sequenced in a study of T cells in Graves' hyperthyroidism and ophthalmopathy. RNA transcripts provided the source from which TCR beta CDR3 regions were amplified. In the first-round RT-PCR of the TCR CDR3, the HTBI primer set was used. Using its own MiXCR run on the multiplex PCR reads, TCRdb lists one record per CDR3 protein. Found here are 550,000 to 850,000 distinct CDR3 sequences, around a sixth of them singletons; the top ten hold around 15%. Sequenced: blood. The receptors here all came from a woman between 50 and 59 years old with Graves' hyperthyroidism that later progressed to Graves' ophthalmopathy.

This clonotype was seen many times. V gene TRBV20-1 combines with J gene TRBJ2-5, with 9 bases identical to TRBD2. The length of the CDR3 is 16 residues. In germline, CDR1 is DFQATT, CDR2 SNEGSKA (reference sequence). V shed 1 base and J 1 base; nucleotides not matched to a gene: 7. The CDR3 nucleotides read TGCAGTGCTAGAGCTGGTAGCGGGGGATTCCAAGAGACCCAGTACTTC. Translation gives CSARAGSGGFQETQYF.

The sample holds many counts of this clonotype. V is TRBV18 and J is TRBJ1-1; D is possibly TRBD1 (5 bases). V lost 4 bases, J lost 3 bases, and 15 bases lay in between. This CDR3 has 15 residues. From germline, CDR1 is KGHSH and CDR2 LQKENI. The DNA of the CDR3 is TGTGCCAGCTCACGGGCAGGGAGGTGGGACACTGAAGCTTTCTTT. This codes for CASSRAGRWDTEAFF.

The table lists this clonotype with many counts. CDR3 region: CSAPRSGGGDTQYF. Written as DNA, the CDR3 is TGCAGTGCTCCTCGTAGCGGGGGGGGAGATACGCAGTATTTT. This chain links TRBV20-1 with TRBJ2-3, with TRBD2 identical over 11 bases. The CDR3 consists of 14 residues. Germline V gene sequence: CDR1 DFQATT, CDR2 SNEGSKA (reference sequence). Trimming removed 5 bases from V and 5 bases from J; junction bases left unmatched: 6.

Ten or more counts support this clonotype. The chain employs TRBV3-1 and TRBJ2-1; the D gene is possibly TRBD1 (5 bases). Between the trimmed V and J ends, which lost 0 bases and 7 bases, there was a span of 10 bases. This CDR3 has 14 amino acids. Germline CDR1 and CDR2: LGHDT and YNNKEL (reference sequence). CDR3 sequence: CASSQDGQGNEQFF. CDR3 bases: TGTGCCAGCAGCCAAGATGGTCAGGGAAATGAGCAGTTCTTC.

This clonotype was seen many times. The chain joins TRBV15 to TRBJ2-1; D is possibly TRBD1 (6 bases). V dropped 0 bases and J dropped 2 bases, with 11 bases sitting between them. CDR1 is LNHNV and CDR2 is YYDKDF in the germline V gene (reference sequence). CDR3 length equals 16 residues. The CDR3 region has the DNA TGTGCCACCAGCAGAGAATACCGGGACACCTACAATGAGCAGTTCTTC. Translated: CATSREYRDTYNEQFF. The full variable domain, with the rest looked up from reference TRBV15 and TRBJ2-1, is DAMVIQNPRYQVTQFGKPVTLSCSQTLNHNVMYWYQQKSSQAPKLLFHYYDKDFNNEADTPDNFQSRRPNTSFCFLDIRSPGLGDTAMYLCATSREYRDTYNEQFFGPGTRLTVL.

This clonotype was observed a handful of times. The chain is built from TRBV2 and TRBJ2-7, with 9 nucleotides matching TRBD1. Germline V CDR1 and CDR2: SNHLY, FYNNEI. The V and J ends lost 4 bases and 9 bases, in that order; junction bases with no gene match: 16. The CDR3 has 16 residues. In DNA, the CDR3 is TGTGCCAGCAGTGGTCATATTCCTGGACAGGGGCCCGGGCAGTACTTC. Protein product: CASSGHIPGQGPGQYF.

For this clonotype: Germline is not matched at one junction end, which may reflect a read error. The rearrangement joins TRBV9 to TRBJ1-6; D gene uncertain. This CDR3 is 13 amino acids long. Per germline, CDR1 SGDLS and CDR2 YYNGEE. The CDR3: CASALDQVSPRHF. The CDR3 DNA follows: TGTGCCAGTGCCCTTGATCAGGTTTCACCCCGCCACTTT.

The V gene is TRBV29-1, the J gene TRBJ2-3; no firm D call. The CDR3 runs 13 residues. Germline values: CDR1 SQVTM, CDR2 ANQGSEA. With 3 bases removed from V and 0 bases from J, the gap between germline ends came to 7 bases. CDR3: CSVDFDSTDTQYF. CDR3 nucleotides: TGCAGCGTTGACTTCGACAGCACAGATACGCAGTATTTT.

This clonotype showed up just a few times. The chain has TRBV2 and TRBJ2-1; TRBD1 matches 8 bases. The CDR3 consists of 15 residues. J gave up 4 bases and V 6 bases, and 8 bases lay outside the gene matches. CDR1 SNHLY and CDR2 FYNNEI come from the germline V gene. CDR3 in DNA: TGTGCCAGCAGGGCCGGGACAGGAATTTACAATGAGCAGTTCTTC. It specifies CASRAGTGIYNEQFF.

This clonotype was seen only a few times. The genes are TRBV12-3 or TRBV12-4 and TRBJ2-1; TRBD2 matches at 14 bases. The ends lost 2 bases at V and 14 bases at J; junction bases unmatched: 11. CDR3 length: 16 amino acids. This CDR3 reads CASSLRLAGGPHPKFF. In DNA form, the CDR3 reads TGTGCCAGCAGTTTACGACTAGCGGGGGGGCCTCACCCTAAGTTCTTC.

V and J are TRBV4-1 and TRBJ2-7, with D perhaps TRBD1 (6 bases). V lost 1 base, J lost 2 bases, and 15 bases lay in between. This CDR3 region has 16 residues. Germline V gene lookup returns CDR1 MGHRA and CDR2 YSYEKL. CDR3 sequence (DNA): TGCGCCAGCAGCCAAGGTAATGTACAGGGAGCCTACGAGCAGTACTTC. Residues: CASSQGNVQGAYEQYF.

The genes are TRBV19 and TRBJ2-7, with 10 bases aligning to TRBD1. The germline V gene has CDR1 LNHDA and CDR2 SQIVND (reference sequence). V lost 5 bases, J lost 6 bases, and 10 bases stayed unmatched. The CDR3 is 15 amino acids. The CDR3 spells CASSLTGTGVGEQYF. The CDR3 DNA sequence: TGTGCCAGTAGTTTAACCGGGACAGGGGTCGGCGAGCAGTACTTC.

There are many counts of this clonotype. V gene TRBV5-1 combines with J gene TRBJ1-2, with D possibly being TRBD1 (5 bases). The CDR3 length is 15 residues. CDR1 and CDR2 (germline): SGHRS, YFSETQ. Trimming left V 0 bases short and J 2 bases short, with 11 bases between. CDR3 region: CASSLETGTNYGYTF. CDR3 sequence (DNA): TGCGCCAGCAGCTTGGAAACAGGAACAAACTATGGCTACACCTTC.

This chain joins TRBV7-9 and TRBJ2-1; D may be TRBD2 (6 bases). CDR1 is SEHNR, CDR2 FQNEAQ, per germline (reference sequence). The length of the CDR3 is 18 residues. V lost 5 bases to trimming and J lost 0 bases, with 20 bases between them. The CDR3 DNA follows: TGTGCCAGCAGCCCCATTCTTGGGCGGGATCTCTCCTACAATGAGCAGTTCTTC. It translates to CASSPILGRDLSYNEQFF.

This chain joins TRBV6-2 or TRBV6-3 and TRBJ1-5; D perhaps matches TRBD1 (5 bases). This CDR3 comprises 14 residues. The germline V gene encodes CDR1 MNHEY and CDR2 SVGEGT. The V gene lost 6 bases and the J gene lost 6 bases, with 15 bases spanning the gap. This CDR3 is CASRQGREGQPQHF. CDR3 sequence (DNA): TGTGCCAGCAGACAAGGCAGGGAAGGTCAGCCCCAGCATTTT.

The chain joins TRBV27 to TRBJ1-2, with TRBD1 identical over 8 bases. The CDR3 sequence is 15 residues long. Germline-derived CDR1 and CDR2 are MNHEY and SMNVEV (reference sequence). V lost 5 bases to trimming and J lost 5 bases; unmatched junction nucleotides: 10. CDR3 loop: CASSPLDRGGYGYTF. The CDR3 coding sequence is TGTGCCAGCAGTCCCCTCGACAGGGGTGGGTATGGCTACACCTTC.

This clonotype was counted between two and nine times. The V gene is TRBV19, the J gene TRBJ1-2; no definite D call. Deletions cut 7 bases from V and 8 bases from J, with 17 bases between. This CDR3 region has 13 residues. The germline CDR1 and CDR2 sequences are LNHDA and SQIVND (reference sequence). The CDR3 is CASNLWAGEGYTF. Here the CDR3 DNA reads TGTGCCAGTAATCTCTGGGCCGGGGAGGGCTACACCTTC.

J is TRBJ1-5 and V is TRBV12-5; D gene uncertain. V was clipped by 1 base and J by 2 bases, with 6 bases between them. The length of the CDR3 is 14 residues. The germline V gene has CDR1 LGHNT and CDR2 FRNRAP. The CDR3 region has the DNA TGTGCTAGTGGTTTGGGGACGGGCAATCAGCCCCAGCATTTT. Amino acids: CASGLGTGNQPQHF.

There are many counts of this clonotype. The chain employs TRBV20-1 and TRBJ2-5; D might be TRBD1 (6 bases). Trimming removed 0 bases from V and 5 bases from J, with 16 bases in between. This CDR3 has 15 residues. Germline V gene sequence: CDR1 DFQATT, CDR2 SNEGSKA (reference sequence). The CDR3 here is CSARDEAGDGETQYF. The CDR3 region has the DNA TGCAGTGCTAGAGATGAGGCAGGGGACGGGGAGACCCAGTACTTC.

The chain links TRBV29-1 to TRBJ2-3, with D perhaps matching TRBD2 (6 bases). The CDR3 extends over 15 amino acids. With 0 bases removed from V and 2 bases from J, the gap between germline ends came to 12 bases. Germline CDR1 SQVTM, CDR2 ANQGSEA. CDR3 coding DNA: TGCAGCGTTGAAGATCTGGGACTCACCACAGATACGCAGTATTTT. Protein sequence: CSVEDLGLTTDTQYF.

This clonotype was detected ten times or more. This sequence joins TRBV11-3 and TRBJ2-3; TRBD2 matches at 13 bases. V shed 3 bases and J 3 bases; nucleotides not matched to a gene: 3. The germline CDR1 and CDR2 sequences are SGHNT and YENEEA. This CDR3 contains 16 residues. CDR3 sequence: CASSLTSGGRTDTQYF. The DNA of the CDR3 is TGTGCCAGCAGCTTGACTAGCGGGGGGAGGACAGATACGCAGTATTTT.